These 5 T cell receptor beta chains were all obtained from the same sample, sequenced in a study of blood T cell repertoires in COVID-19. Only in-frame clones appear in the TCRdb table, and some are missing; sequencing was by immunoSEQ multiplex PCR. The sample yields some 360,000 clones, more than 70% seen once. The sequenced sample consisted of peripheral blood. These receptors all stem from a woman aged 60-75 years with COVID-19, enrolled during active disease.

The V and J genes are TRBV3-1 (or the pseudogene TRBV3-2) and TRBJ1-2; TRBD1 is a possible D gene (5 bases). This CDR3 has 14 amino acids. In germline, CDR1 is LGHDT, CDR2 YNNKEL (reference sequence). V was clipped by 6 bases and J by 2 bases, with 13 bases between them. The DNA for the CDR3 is TGTGCCAGCAGTTACCTCAGGGTGAACTATGGCTACACCTTC. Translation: CASSYLRVNYGYTF.

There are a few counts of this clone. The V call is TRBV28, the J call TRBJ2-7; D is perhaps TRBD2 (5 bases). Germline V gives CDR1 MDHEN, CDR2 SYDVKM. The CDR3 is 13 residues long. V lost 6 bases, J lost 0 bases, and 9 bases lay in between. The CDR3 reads CASRPEDSYEQYF. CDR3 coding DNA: TGTGCCAGCAGGCCGGAGGACTCCTACGAGCAGTACTTC.

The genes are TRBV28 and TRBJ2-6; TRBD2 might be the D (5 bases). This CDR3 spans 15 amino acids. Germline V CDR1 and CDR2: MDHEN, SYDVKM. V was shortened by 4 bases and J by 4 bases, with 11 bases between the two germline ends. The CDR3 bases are TGTGCCAGCAGTTCCGGGTCGGGAGGGGCCAACGTCCTGACTTTC. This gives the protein CASSSGSGGANVLTF.

DNA of the CDR3: TGTGCCAGCAGCACCGATAGGGGTGATACGCAGTATTTT. Its translation is CASSTDRGDTQYF. The V call is TRBV28, the J call TRBJ2-3; possibly TRBD1 for D (5 bases). Germline values: CDR1 MDHEN, CDR2 SYDVKM. This CDR3 is 13 amino acids long. With 6 bases removed from V and 6 bases from J, the gap between germline ends came to 13 bases.

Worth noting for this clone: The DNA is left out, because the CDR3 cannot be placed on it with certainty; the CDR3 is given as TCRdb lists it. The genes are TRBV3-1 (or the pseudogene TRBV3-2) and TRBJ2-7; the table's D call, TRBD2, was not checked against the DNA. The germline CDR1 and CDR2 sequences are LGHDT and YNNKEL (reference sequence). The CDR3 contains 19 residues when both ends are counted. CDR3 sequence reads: CASSQDFGEGSPLSNEQYF.